This T cell receptor beta chain is from a study of T cells in Graves' hyperthyroidism and ophthalmopathy. About the study: At initial diagnosis, before any treatment had begun, peripheral blood was obtained. Study-wide results and limits: The model foresaw ophthalmopathy a median about 6.5 months prior to onset. Clonotypes that were expanded in thyroid above 0.001 mostly appeared in blood too.

The diagnostic basis comprised clinical symptoms, serum thyroxine and TRAb, thyroid ultrasound and orbital computed tomography. Researchers amplified the TCR beta CDR3 regions from RNA transcripts. Using the HTBI primer set, a first-round RT-PCR was run on the TCR CDR3. MiXCR was run by TCRdb on the multiplex PCR reads, yielding one entry per CDR3 protein. The data hold roughly 400,000 distinct CDR3 sequences, with over 13% observed a single time. This clonotype was detected a few times. Antigen specificity is unknown. The sequencing input was blood. The source of this sequence is a man aged 50 to 60 with Graves' ophthalmopathy.

CDR3 nucleotides: TGCGCCAGCAGCGAGGGACGTCAGGGTCTTGTTAAGACCCAGTACTTC. This sequence encodes CASSEGRQGLVKTQYF. The chain combines TRBV4-1 with TRBJ2-5, with D possibly called TRBD1 or TRBD2 (5 bases each). Trimming cost V 5 bases and J 6 bases, with 22 bases left between them. Germline CDR1 is MGHRA and CDR2 is YSYEKL. There are 16 residues in the CDR3.